The T cell receptor (beta chain) described here comes from a study of Graves' ophthalmopathy and Graves' hyperthyroidism. Findings and caveats of the study: Most thyroid clonotypes expanded beyond 0.001 frequency were also found in blood.

There are many counts of this clonotype. Its antigen is not known. Beta-chain TCR CDR3 regions were amplified from RNA transcripts. The authors performed first-round RT-PCR with HTBI primers and then a second-round multiplex PCR. TCRdb re-called the multiplex PCR reads through MiXCR, storing one row per CDR3 protein. The sample holds just over 600,000 distinct CDR3 sequences, 22% seen once. The study excluded patients with other autoimmune diseases, uncontrolled infections, pregnancy or lactation. This CDR3 is 15 amino acids long. V dropped 1 base and J dropped 0 bases, with 9 bases sitting between them.

The V gene is TRBV12-3 or TRBV12-4, the J gene TRBJ1-1, with D unclear. The sample consisted of peripheral blood. This clonotype was sampled from a woman aged 18-29 years with stable Graves' hyperthyroidism. Some clones in this sample may be carry-over from other donors' samples. Here the CDR3 reads CASSLGTGMNTEAFF. The DNA of the CDR3 is TGTGCCAGCAGTTTAGGAACCGGGATGAACACTGAAGCTTTCTTT.